This TCR beta chain originates from a study of cytomegalovirus exposure and HLA in healthy donors. Study-level results: The authors later found most CMV-associated TCR beta chains appeared HLA-restricted.

On this clone itself: The antigen remains unidentified.

The PCR contained 60 Vbeta and 13 Jbeta primers. Here immunoSEQ multiplex PCR was the method, and the copy in TCRdb shows in-frame clones only, minus some. The sample yields fewer than 200,000 clones, 75% to 80% seen once. The CDR3 covers 14 residues. Trimming took 7 bases from V and 1 from J, leaving 13 bases between them. Germline assignment: CDR1 SNHLY and CDR2 FYNNEI. Sequencing was performed on PBMCs. The receptor comes from a man aged 35 to 55 in good health and CMV-seropositive. This chain uses TRBV2 with TRBJ2-5; tentative D call: TRBD2 (6 bases). The CDR3 DNA sequence: TGTGCCAGCACCGAACGGACTATCCAAGAGACCCAGTACTTC. It yields the protein CASTERTIQETQYF.